This T cell receptor beta chain is drawn from a study of blood T cell repertoires in COVID-19. Sequencing was performed with immunoSEQ multiplex PCR; in TCRdb, only in-frame clones are kept and a portion is missing. Among some 260,000 clones listed, just over 90% were seen once. Trimming removed 1 base from V and 3 bases from J; junction bases left unmatched: 4. CDR3 size: 15 residues. Germline assignment: CDR1 KGHSH and CDR2 LQKENI. This clone showed up just once. Other nucleotide sequences in the sample specify the same CDR3. The receptor comes from a woman between 18 and 29 years old who had recovered from COVID-19. V gene TRBV18 combines with J gene TRBJ1-1; TRBD1 agrees at 8 bases. The sequenced material came from PBMCs or T cells enriched from blood (not recorded which). Written as DNA, the CDR3 is TGTGCCAGCTCACCACTTCAGGGGGCCGACACTGAAGCTTTCTTT. It specifies CASSPLQGADTEAFF.